A single sample gave rise to the 2 T cell receptor beta chains below, sequenced in a study of blood T cell repertoires in COVID-19. Assay used: immunoSEQ multiplex PCR; TCRdb lists only in-frame clones, some missing. The table shows around 200,000 clones, with 80% to 90% occurring only once. Sequenced input: peripheral blood. The origin of the receptors is a woman aged 18 to 35 who had recovered from COVID-19.

The sample holds a few counts of this clone. The chain carries TRBV18 and TRBJ2-2; D call uncertain. Germline lookup yields CDR1 KGHSH and CDR2 LQKENI. This CDR3 comprises 14 residues. V shed 3 bases and J shed 3 bases, with 8 bases lying between them. The CDR3 DNA sequence: TGTGCCAGCTCACCGGCAGTTCACACCGGGGAGCTGTTTTTT. Protein: CASSPAVHTGELFF.

The chain employs TRBV6-5 and TRBJ1-4; TRBD1 matches 8 bases. Germline V gives CDR1 MNHEY, CDR2 SVGAGI. V shed 2 bases, J shed 8 bases, and the junction held 10 bases outside the gene matches. The CDR3 is 16 amino acids. The DNA of the CDR3 is TGTGCCAGCAGTTACCAAATCCAGGGGGCCCGCGAAAAACTGTTTTTT. This translates into CASSYQIQGAREKLFF.